A single TCR beta chain is shown here with its context. Antigen unknown. These data originate in a study of T cell clones after liver transplantation. In the study overall: In this trial, immunosuppression withdrawal was attempted within 2 years of liver transplant. TCRbeta sequencing after a pre-transplant mixed lymphocyte reaction identified graft-donor-reactive clones, later tracked in post-transplant blood. Subjects received no induction therapy and standard immunosuppression until randomization at 12-24 months post-transplant.

Assay used: immunoSEQ multiplex PCR; TCRdb lists only in-frame clones, some missing. Here the sample spans 15,000 to 20,000 clones, approximately 90% being singletons. Study findings and constraints: Low donor cell numbers restricted donor-reactive repertoire measurement in a couple of subjects.

This receptor was taken from a human patient who received a liver transplant. Certain T cells may be donor cells from the graft. This sample comprised CD8+ T cells from blood, obtained around 42 months after liver transplant.

The CDR3 protein is CASSRESGVYNEQFF. The CDR3 DNA is TGTGCCAGCAGCCGAGAGAGCGGGGTATACAATGAGCAGTTCTTC. The genes are TRBV6-6 and TRBJ2-1, with 7 positions matching TRBD2. The junction had 9 bases not matched to a gene; V was cut back by 6 bases and J by 4 bases. CDR1 MNHNY and CDR2 SVGAGI come from the germline V gene (reference sequence). The CDR3 sequence is 15 residues long.